This T cell receptor beta chain was obtained from a study of early T cells in non-severe SARS-CoV-2 infection. Overall study: Unsorted whole-blood RNA was sequenced in bulk, leaving chains unpaired. Study results and limitations: Matches to VDJdb favored anti-spike CD8 responses and missed private and CD4 specificities.

Individual cDNA molecules were tagged with unique molecular identifiers, the study reported. Each CDR3 protein is one row after TCRdb ran MiXCR on the 5' RACE reads. The data show around 44,000 distinct CDR3 sequences, roughly 6.6% seen once. This clonotype was found many times. Its specificity is not known. Germline V CDR1 and CDR2: SGHTA, FQGNSA. This CDR3 is built from 14 residues. V lost 4 bases and J 4 bases, leaving 13 bases between the germline ends. This specimen was whole blood, taken at baseline. This chain uses TRBV7-2 with TRBJ2-5; a weak D match, TRBD2 (5 bases). The origin of this receptor is an adult who was a healthcare worker with PCR-confirmed SARS-CoV-2 infection or an uninfected control (not recorded which). The CDR3 reads CASSSYRAGETQYF. CDR3 coding DNA: TGTGCCAGCAGCTCCTACCGGGCGGGAGAGACCCAGTACTTC.